The 23 T cell receptor beta chains below were found in one sample sequenced in a study of shared clonotypes between healthy human individuals. Some clones are missing from TCRdb's copy, which holds only in-frame ones; the method was immunoSEQ multiplex PCR. The table records 980,000 or so clones, about 80% of them present only once. The sequencing sample was made of memory CD4+ T cells sorted from blood. Noted subset: CD45RA-negative fraction. Receptors were obtained from a man aged 18 to 30 in good health.

V usage is TRBV7-2 and J usage is TRBJ2-7; 10 bases fit TRBD2. The CDR3 contains 17 residues. The V gene's germline CDR1 is SGHTA and CDR2 FQGNSA. The trim removed 1 base at V and 5 bases at J, leaving 11 bases unmatched. The CDR3 region has the DNA TGTGCCAGCAGCTTAGGGGGGGCTAGCGGGAGAGCTAACGAGCAGTACTTC. Protein product: CASSLGGASGRANEQYF.

The chain carries TRBV10-3 and TRBJ2-7, with 7 positions matching TRBD2. The germline gives CDR1 ENHRY, CDR2 SYGVKD. The CDR3 has 14 residues. Trimming took 11 bases from V and 7 from J; bases not matched to a gene: 17. CDR3 amino acids: CASTGRKDSPEQYF. CDR3 coding DNA: TGTGCCTCGACCGGGAGGAAGGACTCGCCTGAGCAGTACTTC.

The chain is built from TRBV30 and TRBJ1-2; D perhaps matches TRBD1 (6 bases). CDR3 length: 13 residues. CDR1 GTSNPN and CDR2 SVGIG come from the germline V gene (reference sequence). V lost 3 bases, J lost 7 bases, and 15 bases lay in between. CDR3 region: CAWSARQVRGYTF. The CDR3 coding sequence is TGTGCCTGGAGCGCTAGACAGGTCCGTGGCTACACCTTC.

The chain links TRBV30 to TRBJ2-1; D is possibly TRBD1 or TRBD2 (5 bases each). The CDR3 runs to 13 residues. Trimming took off 0 bases at V and 10 bases at J, with 13 bases between the two ends. Germline CDR1 and CDR2: GTSNPN and SVGIG (reference sequence). In DNA form, the CDR3 reads TGTGCCTGGAGTGTACTTTCCGGGGCCGAGCAGTTCTTC. Protein: CAWSVLSGAEQFF.

The CDR3 DNA is TGTGCCAGCAGCTTAGTTTTTGTGGGTGGGGAGCTGTTTTTT. Protein product: CASSLVFVGGELFF. The V call is TRBV7-2, the J call TRBJ2-2; D is unresolved. The V end lost 1 base, the J end lost 8 bases, and 11 bases lay between the germline ends. CDR1 and CDR2 from the germline V gene are SGHTA and FQGNSA. This CDR3 comprises 14 residues.

This clone has only one observation. The rearrangement links TRBV7-9 to TRBJ2-7; perhaps TRBD2 as D (7 bases). Trimming took 5 bases from V and 0 from J, leaving 14 bases between them. CDR1 and CDR2 from the germline V gene are SEHNR and FQNEAQ (reference sequence). This CDR3 comprises 15 residues. CDR3 protein: CASSRPRGASYEQYF. The CDR3 region has the DNA TGTGCCAGCAGCAGACCCCGGGGGGCCTCCTACGAGCAGTACTTC.

V is TRBV18 and J is TRBJ2-1, with TRBD2 identical over 12 bases. Germline trimming cut 2 bases from V and 7 bases from J; bases unmatched to any gene: 6. The CDR3 runs to 16 residues. Germline CDR1 is KGHSH and CDR2 is LQKENI. This chain's CDR3 is CASSPGATSGRNEQFF. The CDR3 DNA reads TGTGCCAGCTCACCAGGGGCGACTAGCGGGAGAAATGAGCAGTTCTTC.

CDR3 sequence: CSVHWQPRTSGGWQETQYF. The CDR3 nucleotides read TGCAGCGTTCACTGGCAGCCAAGGACTAGCGGGGGCTGGCAAGAGACCCAGTACTTC. The chain has TRBV29-1 and TRBJ2-5; 13 positions match TRBD2. The CDR3 loop spans 19 amino acids. Trimming cost V 5 bases and J 2 bases; bases outside gene matches: 17. Per germline, CDR1 SQVTM and CDR2 ANQGSEA.

With respect to this clone: Compared with germline, one end of the junction differs, possibly owing to a read error. The V gene is TRBV18, the J gene TRBJ2-6, with D unresolved. Germline CDR1 and CDR2: KGHSH and LQKENI. The CDR3 is made up of 16 amino acids. CDR3 sequence reads: CASAPLLGSGANVLTF. The CDR3 region has the DNA TGTGCCAGCGCACCTCTCTTGGGGTCTGGGGCCAACGTCCTGACTTTC.

This clone appeared once. The chain recombines TRBV10-3 with TRBJ2-2; D is ambiguous. V was trimmed by 0 bases and J by 1 base, leaving 9 bases between them. Germline values: CDR1 ENHRY, CDR2 SYGVKD. This CDR3 is 16 amino acids long. This CDR3 is CAISESGRMNTGELFF. The CDR3 DNA sequence: TGTGCCATCAGTGAGTCTGGACGGATGAACACCGGGGAGCTGTTTTTT.

This rearrangement joins TRBV9 to TRBJ1-5; a weak D match, TRBD1 (6 bases). Germline lookup yields CDR1 SGDLS and CDR2 YYNGEE. V dropped 8 bases and J dropped 0 bases, with 9 bases sitting between them. The CDR3 is 13 residues long. CDR3 sequence (DNA): TGTGCCAGTGGGGGGGCTAGCAATCAGCCCCAGCATTTT. Translation: CASGGASNQPQHF.

Only one count was recorded for this clone. V gene TRBV19 combines with J gene TRBJ2-5, with D possibly being TRBD2 (6 bases). The CDR3 is 15 residues long. Trimming shortened V by 2 bases and J by 1 base, and 11 bases separated the two germline ends. Germline V lookup: CDR1 LNHDA, CDR2 SQIVND (reference sequence). For the CDR3, the DNA is TGTGCCAGTAGTATATGGGGGACTGCCCAAGAGACCCAGTACTTC. Its protein is CASSIWGTAQETQYF.

This clone was observed a single time. The gene calls are TRBV28 and TRBJ1-1; D is ambiguous. V lost 3 bases to trimming and J lost 12 bases, with 14 bases between them. The germline V gene encodes CDR1 MDHEN and CDR2 SYDVKM. There are 12 residues in the CDR3. DNA of the CDR3: TGTGCCAGCAGTTTTGGTCCCTCATGGCCTTTCTTT. Protein product: CASSFGPSWPFF.

The chain joins TRBV5-1 to TRBJ2-3; D perhaps matches TRBD1 (5 bases). Per the germline V gene, CDR1 is SGHRS and CDR2 is YFSETQ. V lost 3 bases and J lost 0, with 17 bases in between. This CDR3 spans 17 amino acids. CDR3 sequence: CASSWFDRTPSTDTQYF. CDR3 sequence (DNA): TGCGCCAGCAGCTGGTTCGACCGGACACCTAGCACAGATACGCAGTATTTT.

The genes are TRBV4-1 and TRBJ2-1, with a weak D call TRBD2 (6 bases). Trimming left V 1 base short and J 1 base short, with 11 bases between. The CDR3 extends over 16 amino acids. Looked up from germline, CDR1 is MGHRA and CDR2 is YSYEKL. The CDR3: CASSQGGTGSYNEQFF. The CDR3 nucleotides are TGCGCCAGCAGCCAAGGCGGGACCGGGTCCTACAATGAGCAGTTCTTC.

The CDR3: CASSQVISVGATNEKLFF. CDR3 nucleotides: TGCGCCAGCAGCCAAGTTATTAGCGTAGGTGCAACTAATGAAAAACTGTTTTTT. This sequence joins TRBV4-1 and TRBJ1-4; D not certain. V was trimmed by 1 base and J by 0 bases, leaving 15 bases between them. Germline V gives CDR1 MGHRA, CDR2 YSYEKL. This CDR3 region has 18 residues.

This clone has a single count. In the same sample, other DNA sequences code for this CDR3. V gene TRBV27 combines with J gene TRBJ2-3; possibly TRBD2 for D (5 bases). The ends were cut back, 4 bases at V and 9 bases at J, with 11 bases in the middle. Germline V CDR1 and CDR2: MNHEY, SMNVEV (reference sequence). The CDR3 is made up of 12 amino acids. CDR3 residues: CASSWTGGTQYF. The CDR3 DNA is TGTGCCAGCAGTTGGACTGGTGGGACGCAGTATTTT.

V usage is TRBV28 and J usage is TRBJ2-1; a possible D gene is TRBD1 (6 bases). V dropped 7 bases and J dropped 7 bases, with 20 bases sitting between them. The CDR3 runs to 15 residues. Germline CDR1 and CDR2: MDHEN and SYDVKM. The CDR3 loop reads CASITPHQGKNEQFF. In DNA, the CDR3 is TGTGCCAGCATTACACCCCATCAGGGGAAAAATGAGCAGTTCTTC.

This rearrangement joins TRBV21-1 to TRBJ2-5; TRBD1 is the table's D call and was not checked against the DNA. TRBV21-1 is noted as a pseudogene. The CDR3 contains 16 residues. The CDR3 DNA reads as TGTGCCAGCAGCGCCTCAGGGGGGAACGGAGAAGAGACCCAGTACTTC. Amino acid sequence: CASSASGGNGEETQYF.

The rearrangement uses TRBV2 and TRBJ1-4, with 9 bases fitting TRBD1. The germline gives CDR1 SNHLY, CDR2 FYNNEI. The V and J ends lost 3 bases and 4 bases, in that order; junction bases with no gene match: 9. The CDR3 has 17 residues. This chain's CDR3 is CASSDGTGRGINEKLFF. The CDR3 nucleotides read TGTGCCAGCAGTGACGGGACAGGGAGGGGGATTAATGAAAAACTGTTTTTT.

CDR3 bases: TGTGCCAGCATCGGGGTTGTCAATTCACCCCTCCACTTT. Translated, it gives CASIGVVNSPLHF. V gene TRBV5-8 combines with J gene TRBJ1-6; the D is unclear. The CDR3 is 13 residues long. Trimming removed 6 bases from V and 7 bases from J, with 11 bases in between. The germline gives CDR1 SGHTS, CDR2 YDEGEE. Supplemented by reference TRBV5-8 and TRBJ1-6, the full variable domain reads EAGVTQSPTHLIKTRGQQATLRCSPISGHTSVYWYQQALGLGLQFLLWYDEGEERNRGNFPPRFSGRQFPNYSSELNVNALELEDSALYLCASIGVVNSPLHFGNGTRLTVT.

This chain links TRBV2 with TRBJ2-7; TRBD2 aligns across 8 bases. The germline V gene has CDR1 SNHLY and CDR2 FYNNEI. The CDR3 extends over 18 amino acids. Trimming at V came to 2 bases and at J to 4 bases, leaving 16 bases not matched to a gene. CDR3: CASSELSRTSSGPYEQYF. DNA for the CDR3: TGTGCCAGCAGTGAACTGAGTCGGACTAGCTCGGGGCCATACGAGCAGTACTTC.

The chain is built from TRBV18 and TRBJ1-2, with D uncertain. Trimming took off 2 bases at V and 7 bases at J, with 17 bases between the two ends. The CDR3 sequence is 15 residues long. Looked up from germline, CDR1 is KGHSH and CDR2 is LQKENI. The CDR3 is CASSPRRSPIGGYTF. DNA for the CDR3: TGTGCCAGCTCACCAAGAAGGTCTCCCATCGGTGGCTACACCTTC.